These 27 T cell receptor beta chains came from one sample sequenced in a study of CD8 T cells in Susac syndrome. Reverse transcription of roughly 0.5 to 1 ug RNA was performed with random hexamers. TCRdb re-called the immunoSEQ multiplex PCR reads with MiXCR, one entry per CDR3 protein. The table records hundreds of thousands of distinct CDR3 sequences, about 88% of them present only once. The sequenced sample was CD8+ T cells from PBMCs. These receptors were obtained from a human donor with multiple sclerosis.

There are a few counts of this clonotype. CDR3 amino acids: CASSLGGATGELFF. The CDR3 DNA sequence: TGTGCCAGCAGCTTGGGCGGGGCCACCGGGGAGCTGTTTTTT. V gene TRBV7-6 combines with J gene TRBJ2-2; possible D gene TRBD2, 6 bases. The CDR3 is 14 amino acids. Germline CDR1 is SGHVS and CDR2 is FNYEAQ. Trimming cost V 3 bases and J 4 bases, with 9 bases left between them.

The CDR3 spells CASSQEDRNTGELFF. CDR3 sequence (DNA): TGCGCCAGCAGCCAAGAGGACAGGAACACCGGGGAGCTGTTTTTT. V usage is TRBV4-3 and J usage is TRBJ2-2, with D perhaps matching TRBD1 (6 bases). This CDR3 is built from 15 residues. Germline CDR1 and CDR2: LGHNA and YSLEER. V gave up 0 bases and J gave up 1 base, with 6 bases separating them.

The rearrangement joins TRBV19 to TRBJ2-3, with D possibly being TRBD2 (6 bases). The CDR3 spans 14 residues. The V gene's germline CDR1 is LNHDA and CDR2 SQIVND (reference sequence). Trimming shortened V by 7 bases and J by 1 base, and 12 bases separated the two germline ends. The DNA for the CDR3 is TGTGCCAGTAATGATCCTAGCGGCACAGATACGCAGTATTTT. Translated: CASNDPSGTDTQYF.

This chain joins TRBV5-1 and TRBJ2-2; D possibly corresponds to TRBD1 (6 bases). CDR3 length: 16 amino acids. Deletions cut 6 bases from V and 0 bases from J, with 15 bases between. Per germline, CDR1 SGHRS and CDR2 YFSETQ. The CDR3 coding sequence is TGCGCCAGCATCGAGACAGGCTATTCGAACACCGGGGAGCTGTTTTTT. It translates to CASIETGYSNTGELFF.

The V and J genes are TRBV30 and TRBJ2-3; D perhaps matches TRBD2 (6 bases). From germline, CDR1 is GTSNPN and CDR2 SVGIG (reference sequence). This CDR3 contains 13 residues. Trimming stripped 1 base from V and 4 bases from J, with 9 bases between. CDR3 DNA: TGTGCCTGGAGTGAGGCTAGCGCAGATACGCAGTATTTT. Its translation is CAWSEASADTQYF.

The table lists this clonotype with a count of one. The rearrangement links TRBV6-6 to TRBJ2-7, with 9 bases that match TRBD1. The CDR3 has 16 amino acids. Germline lookup yields CDR1 MNHNY and CDR2 SVGAGI (reference sequence). Germline trimming cut 4 bases from V and 0 bases from J; bases unmatched to any gene: 7. In DNA, the CDR3 is TGTGCCAGCAGTTCCTCATGGACAGGGGACTCCTACGAGCAGTACTTC. Translation gives CASSSSWTGDSYEQYF.

The genes are TRBV7-9 and TRBJ2-5; either TRBD1 or TRBD2 may fit D (6 bases each). The ends were cut back, 6 bases at V and 5 bases at J, with 16 bases in the middle. CDR1 is SEHNR, CDR2 FQNEAQ, per germline (reference sequence). The CDR3 covers 14 residues. CDR3 residues: CASRPEGGFETQYF. The CDR3 region has the DNA TGTGCCAGCAGGCCGGAAGGGGGGTTTGAGACCCAGTACTTC.

The chain employs TRBV7-9 and TRBJ2-5; 7 positions agree with TRBD1. Germline lookup yields CDR1 SEHNR and CDR2 FQNEAQ (reference sequence). Germline trimming cut 10 bases from V and 3 bases from J; bases unmatched to any gene: 8. This CDR3 comprises 13 residues. The CDR3 region is CATTNTGEETQYF. The CDR3 DNA reads as TGTGCCACCACCAATACAGGGGAAGAGACCCAGTACTTC.

This chain links TRBV7-2 with TRBJ2-7; tentative D call: TRBD2 (6 bases). The CDR3 totals 14 residues. The germline CDR1 and CDR2 sequences are SGHTA and FQGNSA. V lost 3 bases to trimming and J lost 3 bases, with 12 bases between them. The CDR3 spells CASSFSGPNYEQYF. For the CDR3, the DNA is TGTGCCAGCAGCTTCAGCGGGCCAAACTACGAGCAGTACTTC.

This clonotype was seen only a few times. This chain uses TRBV6-2 or TRBV6-3 with TRBJ2-7, with D unresolved. This CDR3 is 12 amino acids long. V was pared by 0 bases and J by 7 bases, with 7 bases between. The germline CDR1 and CDR2 sequences are MNHEY and SVGEGT. The CDR3 is CASSYSNREQYF. CDR3 nucleotide sequence: TGTGCCAGCAGTTACTCGAATAGGGAGCAGTACTTC.

This sequence joins TRBV27 and TRBJ2-1; D is ambiguous. Trimming removed 0 bases from V and 1 base from J, with 10 bases in between. The CDR3 runs to 16 residues. CDR1 is MNHEY and CDR2 is SMNVEV in the germline V gene (reference sequence). The CDR3 DNA reads TGTGCCAGCAGTTTATCCCCTAGTGGGTCCTACAATGAGCAGTTCTTC. Translation: CASSLSPSGSYNEQFF.

This clonotype appeared a single time. The chain has TRBV6-6 and TRBJ2-1; TRBD2 aligns across 7 bases. This CDR3 has 16 residues. V shed 2 bases, J shed 8 bases, and the junction held 12 bases outside the gene matches. CDR1 MNHNY and CDR2 SVGAGI come from the germline V gene (reference sequence). CDR3: CASSYPRREKGDEQFF. CDR3 DNA sequence: TGTGCCAGCAGTTACCCCCGGCGGGAGAAGGGCGATGAGCAGTTCTTC.

J is TRBJ2-2 and V is TRBV4-3; TRBD2 might be the D (5 bases). The germline V and J ends were trimmed by 1 base and 1 base, with 7 bases remaining between them. This CDR3 contains 15 residues. Germline CDR1 is LGHNA and CDR2 is YSLEER. The CDR3 DNA is TGCGCCAGCAGCCAAGGACTACAGAACACCGGGGAGCTGTTTTTT. Its translation: CASSQGLQNTGELFF.

CDR3 nucleotides: TGTGCCAGCAGCGGTGGGGTCACAGATACGCAGTATTTT. Its protein product is CASSGGVTDTQYF. The rearrangement uses TRBV13 and TRBJ2-3; no definite D call. This CDR3 has 13 residues. Germline V gives CDR1 PRHDT, CDR2 FYEKMQ (reference sequence). V lost 5 bases and J 2 bases, leaving 8 bases between the germline ends.

This clonotype was detected a few times. The rearrangement joins TRBV7-8 to TRBJ1-5; D ambiguous. CDR3 length: 15 amino acids. From germline, CDR1 is SGHVS and CDR2 FQNEAQ. V lost 5 bases, J lost 0 bases, and 11 bases lay in between. CDR3 sequence (DNA): TGTGCCAGCAGCCAGGAACGGGGTAGCAATCAGCCCCAGCATTTT. This codes for CASSQERGSNQPQHF. Together with reference TRBV7-8 and TRBJ1-5, the CDR3 gives the full variable domain: GAGVSQSPRYKVAKRGQDVALRCDPISGHVSLFWYQQALGQGPEFLTYFQNEAQLDKSGLPSDRFFAERPEGSVSTLKIQRTQQEDSAVYLCASSQERGSNQPQHFGDGTRLSIL.

V is TRBV24-1 and J is TRBJ2-2; a weak D match, TRBD2 (6 bases). V dropped 7 bases and J dropped 2 bases, with 7 bases sitting between them. CDR3 length: 13 amino acids. Germline V gene lookup returns CDR1 KGHDR and CDR2 SFDVKD. Here the CDR3 reads CATRTSNTGELFF. The CDR3 DNA reads as TGTGCCACCAGGACTAGTAACACCGGGGAGCTGTTTTTT.

This rearrangement joins TRBV6-5 to TRBJ1-2; the D gene is possibly TRBD1 (5 bases). Germline V gene sequence: CDR1 MNHEY, CDR2 SVGAGI. This CDR3 spans 18 amino acids. V was clipped by 2 bases and J by 5 bases, with 24 bases between them. CDR3 residues: CASSYRRGDGLLTYGYTF. CDR3 sequence (DNA): TGTGCCAGCAGTTACCGTAGGGGTGACGGACTACTTACTTATGGCTACACCTTC.

This rearrangement joins TRBV19 to TRBJ1-1; TRBD1 is a possible D gene (6 bases). Germline V gives CDR1 LNHDA, CDR2 SQIVND (reference sequence). The CDR3 totals 15 residues. V dropped 6 bases and J dropped 1 base, with 15 bases sitting between them. In DNA form, the CDR3 reads TGTGCCAGTAGGCCCGGGACCAGGGGGAACACTGAAGCTTTCTTT. This translates into CASRPGTRGNTEAFF.

The chain is built from TRBV12-3 or TRBV12-4 and TRBJ2-7; 9 positions match TRBD2. V shed 2 bases and J 2 bases; nucleotides not matched to a gene: 1. CDR3 length equals 14 residues. The CDR3, as DNA: TGTGCCAGCAGTTTAATAGCGGGAGCCTACGAGCAGTACTTC. It codes for CASSLIAGAYEQYF.

J is TRBJ2-4 and V is TRBV28; the D gene could be TRBD1 or TRBD2 (5 bases each). The CDR3 runs 16 residues. Germline-derived CDR1 and CDR2 are MDHEN and SYDVKM. Trimming removed 4 bases from V and 1 base from J, with 14 bases in between. This chain's CDR3 is CASSSRDLRAKNIQYF. In DNA form, the CDR3 reads TGTGCCAGCAGTTCCCGGGACCTACGGGCCAAAAACATTCAGTACTTC.

The chain employs TRBV30 and TRBJ2-1; maybe TRBD2 (7 bases). The CDR3 has 15 amino acids. The V gene's germline CDR1 is GTSNPN and CDR2 SVGIG (reference sequence). The V end was cut by 5 bases, the J end by 1 base, with 15 bases between. The CDR3 spells CAWALQGGSYNEQFF. The DNA for the CDR3 is TGTGCCTGGGCTCTACAGGGAGGGTCCTACAATGAGCAGTTCTTC.

This clonotype appeared a few times. This chain uses TRBV4-3 with TRBJ2-7, with D possibly matching TRBD1 (6 bases). The CDR3 consists of 20 residues. V was shortened by 3 bases and J by 3 bases, with 30 bases between the two germline ends. The germline V gene has CDR1 LGHNA and CDR2 YSLEER. The CDR3 DNA is TGCGCCAGCAGCCAGGCAACGGGACACCCTTCCTATACACTGGACTACGAGCAGTACTTC. It specifies CASSQATGHPSYTLDYEQYF.

The chain uses TRBV7-9 and TRBJ2-7; possibly TRBD1 for D (6 bases). V lost 7 bases and J 2 bases, leaving 18 bases between the germline ends. This CDR3 has 15 amino acids. Germline V gives CDR1 SEHNR, CDR2 FQNEAQ (reference sequence). CDR3 DNA sequence: TGTGCCAGCACCCTTACAACAGGGAAGACCTACGAGCAGTACTTC. Its protein product is CASTLTTGKTYEQYF.

The CDR3 is CASSLYSSEQYF. The CDR3 DNA reads as TGTGCCAGCAGTTTATACAGCAGCGAGCAGTACTTC. The chain is built from TRBV28 and TRBJ2-7; D is unclear. With 1 base removed from V and 6 bases from J, the gap between germline ends came to 7 bases. Germline V gives CDR1 MDHEN, CDR2 SYDVKM. The CDR3 contains 12 residues.

The J gene is TRBJ1-1, the V gene TRBV7-6, with D unresolved. The CDR3 is made up of 17 amino acids. V lost 1 base, J lost 1 base, and 16 bases lay in between. Germline loops: CDR1 SGHVS, CDR2 FNYEAQ. The CDR3 bases are TGTGCCAGCAGCTTAGAAACGGTCGGGGTGTCGAACACTGAAGCTTTCTTT. It translates to CASSLETVGVSNTEAFF.

The V gene is TRBV9, the J gene TRBJ2-7, with 7 bases identical to TRBD2. Germline V gene lookup returns CDR1 SGDLS and CDR2 YYNGEE. CDR3 length: 13 residues. The trim removed 3 bases at V and 2 bases at J, leaving 2 bases unmatched. The CDR3 sequence is CASSASGAYEQYF. CDR3 bases: TGTGCCAGCAGCGCTAGCGGTGCCTACGAGCAGTACTTC. The variable domain in full, with the rest retrieved from reference TRBV9 and TRBJ2-7, is DSGVTQTPKHLITATGQRVTLRCSPRSGDLSVYWYQQSLDQGLQFLIQYYNGEERAKGNILERFSAQQFPDLHSELNLSSLELGDSALYFCASSASGAYEQYFGPGTRLTVT.

This clonotype appeared a single time. The rearrangement joins TRBV27 to TRBJ2-1; 8 bases line up with TRBD2. The V gene end was trimmed by 5 bases and the J gene end by 3 bases; junction bases not matched to a gene: 12. The CDR3 is 17 amino acids. Germline assignment: CDR1 MNHEY and CDR2 SMNVEV (reference sequence). The CDR3 DNA reads TGTGCCAGCAGTGAACTAGCGGTTGGGGGTGTCTACAATGAGCAGTTCTTC. Translated, it gives CASSELAVGGVYNEQFF.